Below, one TCR beta chain is given with its context. This clone occurred once. Its recognized antigen is unknown. No much larger clone exists at a distance of one base, and base qualities are not known. Receptors were amplified or captured by the immunoSEQ multiplex PCR assay. Imported from immuneACCESS, the table was reduced by TCRdb to in-frame sequences with V and J called. These copies leave out some clones; in studies compared against another copy, an unresolved V gene accounts for under half, and the cause of the remainder is not known. This sample has about 660,000 clones in its table, and roughly 90% of those were observed once. The ten largest make up over 0.008% of the sample. Trimming costs V 2 bases and J 6 bases, and their ends lie 9 bases apart. The CDR3 sequence holds 13 residues, the cysteine and phenylalanine included. The sequence is cut down to CDR3 DNA, 39 bases in frame from base 1. CDR1 and CDR2 are drawn from the germline V gene: MNHEY, SVGAGI.

The source of the sample is a study of shared T cell receptors in the human thymus (dated by TCRdb to the early 2020s). Background on the whole study: The study examined how the human thymus generates shared, self-reactive T-cell receptor alpha chains.

These data were also filed under a second study, of human thymus T cells. As the second paper documents: Donors were immunologically healthy infants undergoing open corrective cardiac surgery for congenital heart defects in Finland. Thymus tissue was collected as surgical resects that were removed during corrective cardiac surgery. Usage of V and J gene segments appeared to be biased in both the thymic and the peripheral blood repertoires. The related research found that thymic TCR repertoires overlapped highly between unrelated individuals. TCR alpha and beta repertoires from roughly eight infant thymus samples and four related peripheral blood samples were characterized in the study. Donor ages ranging from about 7 to 250 days were recorded, and roughly six male and a couple of female infants were included in the cohort. Thymocytes were released mechanically from tissue and stored at -70 °C as pellets of about 8.5-31 million cells. Genomic DNA was extracted from frozen cell pellets with a QIAsymphony instrument. Using the immunoSEQ multiplex PCR assay, the TCRB and TCRAD loci were amplified from a standardized quantity of quality-controlled genomic DNA. Amplicons spanned the V(D)J region at a length sufficient to cover the CDR3 and identify V and J genes. The commercial immunoSEQ service was used to sequence amplicons on an Illumina platform. Primer bias and sequencing errors were corrected as previously described, and TCRAD and TCRB were defined on the basis of the IMGT database. immunoSEQ Analyzer 3.0 and VDJTools were used for repertoire analysis, which covered basic statistics, V/J segment usage, diversity estimates, rarefaction and pairwise overlap. Diversity was estimated with Chao1, ChaoE, Efron-Thisted, Shannon and inverse Simpson indices, and also on datasets down-sampled to the smallest sample. For repertoire overlap, CDR3 nucleotide sequence, V gene and J gene had to match strictly, and clustering was done by Jaccard-based multidimensional scaling. On average, thymus samples gave roughly 800,000 unique TCRB clonotypes, whereas blood samples gave about 84,000.

Sequencing used thymocytes. This TCR derives from a boy under two years old with a congenital heart defect. Donor details come from another sample of the same person, matched by shared clones. The chain links TRBV6-5 with TRBJ2-3, with a tentative D gene TRBD1 over 5 matching bases. The CDR3 region: CASSYRGSDTQYF. The bases are TGTGCCAGCAGTTACAGGGGTTCCGATACGCAGTATTTT.